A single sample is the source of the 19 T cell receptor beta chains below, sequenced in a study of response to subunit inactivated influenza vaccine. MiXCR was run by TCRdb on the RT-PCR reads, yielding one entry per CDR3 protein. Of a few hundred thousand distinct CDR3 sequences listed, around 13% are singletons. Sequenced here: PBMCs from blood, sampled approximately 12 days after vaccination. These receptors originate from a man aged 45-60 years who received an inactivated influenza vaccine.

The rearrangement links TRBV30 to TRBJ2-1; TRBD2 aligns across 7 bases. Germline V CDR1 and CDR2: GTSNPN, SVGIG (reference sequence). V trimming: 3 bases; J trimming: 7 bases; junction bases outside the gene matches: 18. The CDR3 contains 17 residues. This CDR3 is CAWRTKPLAGDINEQFF. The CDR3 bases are TGTGCCTGGAGAACGAAGCCTCTGGCGGGAGATATAAATGAGCAGTTCTTC.

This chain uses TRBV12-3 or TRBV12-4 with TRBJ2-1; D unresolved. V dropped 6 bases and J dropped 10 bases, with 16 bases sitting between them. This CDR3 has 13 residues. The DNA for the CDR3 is TGTGCCAGCAGCCGCACAACTCCGAGGGAGCAGTTCTTC. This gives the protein CASSRTTPREQFF.

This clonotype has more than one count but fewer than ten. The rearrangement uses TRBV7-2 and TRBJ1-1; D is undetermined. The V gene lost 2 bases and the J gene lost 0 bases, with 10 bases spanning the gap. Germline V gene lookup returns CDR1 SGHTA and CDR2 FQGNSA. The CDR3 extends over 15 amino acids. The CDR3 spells CASSLLHSLNTEAFF. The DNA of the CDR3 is TGTGCCAGCAGCTTATTGCACAGCCTGAACACTGAAGCTTTCTTT.

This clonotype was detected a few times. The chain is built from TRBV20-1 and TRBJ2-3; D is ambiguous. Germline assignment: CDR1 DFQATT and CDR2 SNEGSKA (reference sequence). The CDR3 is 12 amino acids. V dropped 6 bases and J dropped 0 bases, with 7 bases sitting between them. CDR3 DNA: TGCAGTGCCCACGGAAGCACAGATACGCAGTATTTT. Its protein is CSAHGSTDTQYF.

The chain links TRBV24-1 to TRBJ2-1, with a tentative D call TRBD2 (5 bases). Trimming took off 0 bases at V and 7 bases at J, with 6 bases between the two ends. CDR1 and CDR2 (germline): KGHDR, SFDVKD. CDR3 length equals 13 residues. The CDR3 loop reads CATSDLRENEQFF. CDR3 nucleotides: TGTGCCACCAGTGATTTGCGGGAAAATGAGCAGTTCTTC.

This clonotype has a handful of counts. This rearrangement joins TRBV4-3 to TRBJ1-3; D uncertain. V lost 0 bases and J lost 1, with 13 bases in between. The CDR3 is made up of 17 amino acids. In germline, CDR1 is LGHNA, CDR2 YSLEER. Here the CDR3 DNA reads TGCGCCAGCAGCCAAGAATGGGCTATGGGTTCTGGAAACACCATATATTTT. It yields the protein CASSQEWAMGSGNTIYF.

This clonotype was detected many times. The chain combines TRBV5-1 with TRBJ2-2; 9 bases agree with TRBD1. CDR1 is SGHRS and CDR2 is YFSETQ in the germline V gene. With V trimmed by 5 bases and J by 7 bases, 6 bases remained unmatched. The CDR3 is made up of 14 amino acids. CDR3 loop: CASSSGTGSGELFF. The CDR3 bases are TGCGCCAGCAGTTCCGGGACAGGGAGCGGGGAGCTGTTTTTT.

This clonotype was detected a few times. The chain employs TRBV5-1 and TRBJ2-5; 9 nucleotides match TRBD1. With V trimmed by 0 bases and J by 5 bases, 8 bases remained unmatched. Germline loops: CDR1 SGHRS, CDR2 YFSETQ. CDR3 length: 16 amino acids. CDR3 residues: CASSLGGQGTYETQYF. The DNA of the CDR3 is TGCGCCAGCAGCTTGGGGGGACAGGGTACCTATGAGACCCAGTACTTC.

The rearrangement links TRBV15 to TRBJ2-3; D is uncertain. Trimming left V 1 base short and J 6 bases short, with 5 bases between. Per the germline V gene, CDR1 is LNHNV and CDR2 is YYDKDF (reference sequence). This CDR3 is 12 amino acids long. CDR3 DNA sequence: TGTGCCACCAGCAGAGGGGTGGATACGCAGTATTTT. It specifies CATSRGVDTQYF.

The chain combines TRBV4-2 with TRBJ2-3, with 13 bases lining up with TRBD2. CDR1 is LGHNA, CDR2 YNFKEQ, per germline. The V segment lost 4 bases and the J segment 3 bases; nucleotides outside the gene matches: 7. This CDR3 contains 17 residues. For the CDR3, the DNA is TGTGCCAGCAGCCCCGGACTAGCGGGAGAGTGGACAGATACGCAGTATTTT. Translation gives CASSPGLAGEWTDTQYF.

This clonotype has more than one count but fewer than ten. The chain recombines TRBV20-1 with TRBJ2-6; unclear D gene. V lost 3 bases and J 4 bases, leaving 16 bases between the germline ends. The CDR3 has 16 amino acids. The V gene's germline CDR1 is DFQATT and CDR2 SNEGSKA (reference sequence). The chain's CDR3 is CSARRPASGGANVLTF. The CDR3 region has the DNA TGCAGTGCTAGGAGGCCTGCTTCTGGGGGGGCCAACGTCCTGACTTTC.

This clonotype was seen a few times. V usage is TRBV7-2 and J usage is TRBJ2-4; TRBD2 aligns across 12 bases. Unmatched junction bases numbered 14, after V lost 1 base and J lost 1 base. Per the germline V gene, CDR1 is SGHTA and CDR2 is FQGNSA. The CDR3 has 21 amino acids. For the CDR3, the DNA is TGTGCCAGCAGCTTAGGGCTCGGGCTAGCGGGAGGGCCACATGCCAAAAACATTCAGTACTTC. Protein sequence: CASSLGLGLAGGPHAKNIQYF. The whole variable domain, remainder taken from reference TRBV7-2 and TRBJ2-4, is GAGVSQSPSNKVTEKGKDVELRCDPISGHTALYWYRQSLGQGLEFLIYFQGNSAPDKSGLPSDRFSAERTGGSVSTLTIQRTQQEDSAVYLCASSLGLGLAGGPHAKNIQYFGAGTRLSVL.

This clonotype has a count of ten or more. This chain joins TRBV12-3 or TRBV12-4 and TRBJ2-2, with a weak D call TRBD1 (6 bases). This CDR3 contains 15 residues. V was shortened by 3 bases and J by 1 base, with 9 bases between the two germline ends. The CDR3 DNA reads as TGTGCCAGCAGTTTTGGCAGGGGGAACACCGGGGAGCTGTTTTTT. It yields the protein CASSFGRGNTGELFF.

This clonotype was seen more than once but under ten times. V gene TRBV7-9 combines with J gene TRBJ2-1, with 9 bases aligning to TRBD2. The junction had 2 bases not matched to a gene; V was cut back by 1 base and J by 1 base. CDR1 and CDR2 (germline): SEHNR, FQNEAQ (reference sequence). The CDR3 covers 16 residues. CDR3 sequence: CASSLDLAGSYNEQFF. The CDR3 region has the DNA TGTGCCAGCAGCTTAGACCTAGCGGGATCCTACAATGAGCAGTTCTTC.

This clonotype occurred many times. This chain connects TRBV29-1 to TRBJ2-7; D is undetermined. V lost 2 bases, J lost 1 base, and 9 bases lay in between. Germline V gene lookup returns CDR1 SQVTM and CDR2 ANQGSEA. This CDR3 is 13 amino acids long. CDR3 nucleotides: TGCAGCGTTGAACATCTAGGGTCCTACGAGCAGTACTTC. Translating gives CSVEHLGSYEQYF.

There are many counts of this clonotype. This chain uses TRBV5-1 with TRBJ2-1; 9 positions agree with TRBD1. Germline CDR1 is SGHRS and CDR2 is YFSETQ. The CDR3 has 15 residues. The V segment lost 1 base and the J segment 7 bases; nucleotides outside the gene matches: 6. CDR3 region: CASSLWSGQGNEQFF. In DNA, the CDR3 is TGCGCCAGCAGCTTGTGGTCCGGACAGGGGAATGAGCAGTTCTTC.

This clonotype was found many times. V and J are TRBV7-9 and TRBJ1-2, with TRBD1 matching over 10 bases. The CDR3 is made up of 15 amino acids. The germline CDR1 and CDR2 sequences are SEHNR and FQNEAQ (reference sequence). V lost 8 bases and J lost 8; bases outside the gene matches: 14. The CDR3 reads CASGGLGTGVYGYTF. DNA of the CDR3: TGTGCCAGCGGAGGCCTCGGGACAGGGGTTTACGGCTACACCTTC. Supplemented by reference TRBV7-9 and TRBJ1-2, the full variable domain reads DTGVSQNPRHKITKRGQNVTFRCDPISEHNRLYWYRQTLGQGPEFLTYFQNEAQLEKSRLLSDRFSAERPKGSFSTLEIQRTEQGDSAMYLCASGGLGTGVYGYTFGSGTRLTVV.

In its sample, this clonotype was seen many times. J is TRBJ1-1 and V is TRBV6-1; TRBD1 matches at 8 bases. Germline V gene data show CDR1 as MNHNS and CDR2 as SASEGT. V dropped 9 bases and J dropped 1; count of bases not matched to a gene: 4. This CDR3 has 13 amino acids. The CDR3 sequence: CASRGTGNTEAFF. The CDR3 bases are TGTGCCAGTAGGGGGACAGGGAACACTGAAGCTTTCTTT.

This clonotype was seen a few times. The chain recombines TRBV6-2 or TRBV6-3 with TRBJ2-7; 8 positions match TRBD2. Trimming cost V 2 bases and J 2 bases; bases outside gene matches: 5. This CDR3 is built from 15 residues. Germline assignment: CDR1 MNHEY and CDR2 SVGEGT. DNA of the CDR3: TGTGCCAGCAGTTACCCCCAGCGGGAGACCTACGAGCAGTACTTC. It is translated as CASSYPQRETYEQYF.